Below, 10 T cell receptor beta chains from the same sample are listed, as sequenced in a study of CD8+ T cells in alopecia areata. It was with CD4, CD8alpha, NKG2D, NKG2ACE and other markers that pooled cutaneous lymph node cells were sorted. Reverse transcribed after extraction, RNA yielded cDNA as the sequencing template. Profiled with immunoSEQ multiplex PCR; TCRdb holds only in-frame clones, not every one. The sample contains 200,000 to 300,000 clones, none of them singletons. Sample: CD4+ T cells sorted from a lymph node. These receptors were collected from a C3H/HeJ mouse with alopecia areata. The MHC haplotype of this mouse line is H2-k.

Points on this clone: Gene names and germline match the mouse. With the read ending 4 residues before the CDR3 end, the germline J gene is used to fill in that end. The sample holds other DNA sequences that translate to the same CDR3. The chain uses TRBV12-1 and TRBJ2-5; 10 nucleotides match TRBD1. The CDR3 spans 14 residues. CDR1 and CDR2 from the germline V gene are SGHSN and HYEKVE. CDR3 in amino acids: CASSLTGGRDTQYF. The covered CDR3 bases are TGTGCCAGCTCTCTGACAGGGGGCAGGGAC.

Points on this clone: Any gene name here is a mouse gene name. Read data end 4 residues before the CDR3 end; the end is taken from the germline J gene. The sample holds other DNA sequences that translate to the same CDR3. This chain joins TRBV5 and TRBJ2-1; tentative D call: TRBD1 (5 bases). This CDR3 comprises 15 residues. Per germline, CDR1 LGHNA and CDR2 YNLKQL (reference sequence). Between the trimmed V and J ends, which lost 2 bases and 1 base, there was a span of 9 bases. The DNA read from the CDR3 is TGTGCCAGCAGCCAAATCAGGGAGAACTATGCT. It encodes CASSQIRENYA. The CDR3 in full is CASSQIRENYAEQFF.

This clone was detected only a few times. The gene names here belong to mouse. The read halts 3 residues ahead of the CDR3 end, with the missing end drawn from the germline J gene. The chain uses TRBV21 and TRBJ1-6, with 9 bases that match TRBD1. TRBV21 is an ORF, and what it does is uncertain. TRBJ1-6 is flagged as an ORF with uncertain function. With 4 bases clipped from V and 5 bases from J, the junction kept 3 bases outside the gene matches. CDR3 length equals 15 residues. Here the CDR3 reads CASSRRDRDNSPLYF. The sequenced CDR3 bases are TGTGCTAGCAGTCGCCGGGACAGGGATAATTCGCCC.

Regarding this clone: Gene and germline names: mouse. The CDR3 sequence: CASSQDMGQSNSDYTF. The sequenced CDR3 bases are TGTGCCAGCAGCCAAGATATGGGACAGTCAAACTCC. V is TRBV5 and J is TRBJ1-2; 7 bases are a match to TRBD1. Read data end 4 residues before the CDR3 end; the end is taken from the germline J gene. The germline V gene encodes CDR1 LGHNA and CDR2 YNLKQL (reference sequence). V was pared by 0 bases and J by 0 bases, with 4 bases of the junction left unmatched. CDR3 length: 16 amino acids.

As concerns this clone: Gene names denote mouse genes. Read coverage stops 4 residues before the CDR3 terminus; the germline J gene supplies the remainder. The V and J genes are TRBV13-1 and TRBJ2-5; weak D call: TRBD1 (6 bases). V lost 4 bases, J lost 2 bases, and 14 bases lay in between. The CDR3 runs 15 residues. From germline, CDR1 is NSHNY and CDR2 SYGAGN. Incomplete CDR3 DNA: TGTGCCAGCAGTACCACAGGGCGGATCCAAGAC. Protein product: CASSTTGRIQD. The full CDR3 sequence reads CASSTTGRIQDTQYF.

This clone was detected many times. The genes are named according to mouse. The read ends 4 residues early relative to the CDR3; the germline J gene fills the gap. J is TRBJ1-2 and V is TRBV16; TRBD1 matches at 9 bases. V was pared by 3 bases and J by 3 bases, with 5 bases of the junction left unmatched. Germline CDR1 and CDR2: SGHSA and FRNQAP. The CDR3 has 15 amino acids. Here the CDR3 reads CASSFRDREDSDYTF. Partial CDR3 DNA: TGTGCAAGCAGCTTTCGGGACAGGGAGGACTCC.

This clone was seen more than once but under ten times. Gene names refer to mouse genes. The read halts 4 residues ahead of the CDR3 end, with the missing end drawn from the germline J gene. V usage is TRBV19 and J usage is TRBJ2-3; the match to TRBD2 covers 11 bases. The ends lost 4 bases at V and 3 bases at J; junction bases unmatched: 7. Looked up from germline, CDR1 is FNHDT and CDR2 is SITEND (reference sequence). The CDR3 contains 16 residues. The CDR3 DNA, read in part, is TGTGCCAGCAGTCCTCAGACTGGGGGGGGAGCAGAA. As protein: CASSPQTGGGAE. The CDR3 as a whole reads CASSPQTGGGAETLYF. The variable domain in full, with the rest retrieved from reference TRBV19 and TRBJ2-3, is GGIITQTPKFLIGQEGQKLTLKCQQNFNHDTMYWYRQDSGKGLRLIYYSITENDLQKGDLSEGYDASREKKSSFSLTVTSAQKNEMAVFLCASSPQTGGGAETLYFGSGTRLTVL.

In this sample, this clone turned up a few times. Gene labels here are mouse ones. Read data end 4 residues before the CDR3 end; the end is taken from the germline J gene. Other nucleotide sequences from this sample produce the same CDR3. V and J are TRBV13-1 and TRBJ2-2, with 9 nucleotides matching TRBD2. The CDR3 is 15 residues long. J lost 0 bases, V lost 7 bases, and 4 bases had no gene match. CDR1 NSHNY and CDR2 SYGAGN come from the germline V gene. The sequenced CDR3 bases are TGTGCCAGCTCTGGACTGGGGTCAAACACCGGG. Its protein product is CASSGLGSNTG. The complete CDR3 reads CASSGLGSNTGQLYF.

This clone was detected a few times. All gene names here are mouse names. The read halts 4 residues ahead of the CDR3 end, with the missing end drawn from the germline J gene. The sample holds other DNA sequences that translate to the same CDR3. The gene calls are TRBV19 and TRBJ2-2; TRBD1 might be the D (5 bases). Germline V gene data show CDR1 as FNHDT and CDR2 as SITEND (reference sequence). CDR3 length: 15 residues. V shed 2 bases and J shed 0 bases, with 8 bases lying between them. The CDR3 DNA, read in part, is TGTGCCAGCAGTATCGCCAGGGCAAACACCGGG. Residues: CASSIARANTG. The complete CDR3 sequence is CASSIARANTGQLYF.

This clone was picked up a small number of times. All gene names here are mouse names. From the germline J gene comes the end of the CDR3, since the read stops 4 residues before it. Other DNA sequences in this sample translate to the same CDR3. This rearrangement joins TRBV1 to TRBJ2-4; 11 bases line up with TRBD2. The V gene end was trimmed by 2 bases and the J gene end by 3 bases; junction bases not matched to a gene: 1. The CDR3 has 15 residues. CDR1 is NSQYPW and CDR2 is LRSPGD in the germline V gene (reference sequence). CDR3 region: CTCSARDWGQNTLYF. The covered CDR3 bases are TGCACCTGCAGTGCACGGGACTGGGGGCAAAAC.